This T cell receptor beta chain was documented in a study of blood T cell repertoires in COVID-19. Study-wide context: From T cells, B-cell-depleted T cells, or PBMCs came the material, which was cDNA or gDNA.

CDR3 size: 14 residues. The V end lost 5 bases, the J end lost 5 bases, and 13 bases lay between the germline ends. Germline CDR1 SGHVS, CDR2 FNYEAQ. Assay used: immunoSEQ multiplex PCR; TCRdb lists only in-frame clones, some missing. The top ten clones hold less than 3% of a sample with more than 150,000 clones, around 86% of them seen once. This TCR derives from a man in his forties with active or convalescent COVID-19. What was sequenced was peripheral blood. The chain couples TRBV7-6 to TRBJ1-5; maybe TRBD1 (5 bases). The CDR3 coding sequence is TGTGCCAGCAGCCGTAACCGGGGGGATCAGCCCCAGCATTTT. Translated, it gives CASSRNRGDQPQHF.